Listed below are T cell receptor beta chains from one sample, sequenced in a study of blood T cell repertoires in COVID-19. Sequencing was performed with immunoSEQ multiplex PCR; in TCRdb, only in-frame clones are kept and a portion is missing. Among roughly 260,000 clones, roughly nine tenths were seen once, and the ten largest hold roughly 9.8%. Sequenced: peripheral blood. Receptor source: a man aged 35-49 years who had recovered from COVID-19. The CDR3 runs from the conserved cysteine through the conserved F or W. Fields, in order: J gene, D gene, clone size, V gene, CDR3 DNA, CDR3 protein. D genes are given only for firm matches. Clone size is not always given. Where it is, it says once, few, many or a class for expanded clones.

j_gene: TRBJ2-1
d_gene: .
abundance: .
v_gene: TRBV5-1
CDR3nt: TGCGCCAGCAGCTTGGCGGGAGTCTCCTACAATGAGCAGTTCTTC
CDR3aa: CASSLAGVSYNEQFF

j_gene: TRBJ1-2
d_gene: .
abundance: .
v_gene: TRBV11-2
CDR3nt: TGTGCCAGCAGCTTATCTAGGGGAAACTATGGCTACACCTTC
CDR3aa: CASSLSRGNYGYTF

j_gene: TRBJ2-1
d_gene: TRBD2
abundance: .
v_gene: TRBV7-2
CDR3nt: TGTGCCAGCAGCTTAGTTTCGGGGGGAAGCTCCTACAATGAGCAGTTCTTC
CDR3aa: CASSLVSGGSSYNEQFF

j_gene: TRBJ2-1
d_gene: TRBD1
abundance: .
v_gene: TRBV29-1
CDR3nt: TGCAGCGCCGGAAGGACAGGGAGCTCCTACAATGAGCAGTTCTTC
CDR3aa: CSAGRTGSSYNEQFF

j_gene: TRBJ2-2
d_gene: .
abundance: .
v_gene: TRBV9
CDR3nt: TGTGCCAGCAGCGTAGGGGAGGGGGCCGGGGAGCTGTTTTTT
CDR3aa: CASSVGEGAGELFF

j_gene: TRBJ1-1
d_gene: .
abundance: .
v_gene: TRBV29-1
CDR3nt: TGCAGCGTTGATACAGGCGGCTACACTGAAGCTTTCTTT
CDR3aa: CSVDTGGYTEAFF

j_gene: TRBJ1-2
d_gene: .
abundance: .
v_gene: TRBV6-5
CDR3nt: TGTGCCAGCAGACACGACAGTGCTGCTGGCTACACCTTC
CDR3aa: CASRHDSAAGYTF

j_gene: TRBJ1-5
d_gene: TRBD1
abundance: few
v_gene: TRBV6-5
CDR3nt: TGTGCCTCGAGACAGGGGGCGGATCAGCCCCAGCATTTT
CDR3aa: CASRQGADQPQHF

j_gene: TRBJ1-3
d_gene: TRBD1
abundance: .
v_gene: TRBV9
CDR3nt: TGTGCCAGCAGCGATAGGGACAGGGGGCACAACACCATATATTTT
CDR3aa: CASSDRDRGHNTIYF

j_gene: TRBJ2-1
d_gene: .
abundance: .
v_gene: TRBV4-3
CDR3nt: TGCGCCAGCAGCCAAGATGCAGGTAGAGTGCAGTTCTTC
CDR3aa: CASSQDAGRVQFF

j_gene: TRBJ2-1
d_gene: .
abundance: .
v_gene: TRBV30
CDR3nt: TGTGCCTGGACCGAAGGGAGCGGTAGCTCCTACAATGAGCAGTTCTTC
CDR3aa: CAWTEGSGSSYNEQFF

j_gene: TRBJ2-2
d_gene: TRBD2
abundance: .
v_gene: TRBV5-4
CDR3nt: TGTGCCAGCAGCCTAGGGACTAGCGGGAGGGCCGACGGGGAGCTGTTTTTT
CDR3aa: CASSLGTSGRADGELFF

j_gene: TRBJ1-2
d_gene: .
abundance: .
v_gene: TRBV4-2
CDR3nt: TGTGCCAGCAGCCAAGAAAGGGACCGCAGGGGCGGCTACACCTTC
CDR3aa: CASSQERDRRGGYTF

j_gene: TRBJ2-2
d_gene: .
abundance: .
v_gene: TRBV4-1
CDR3nt: TGCGCCAGCAGACCACTAGGGAACACCGGGGAGCTGTTTTTT
CDR3aa: CASRPLGNTGELFF

j_gene: TRBJ1-2
d_gene: .
abundance: .
v_gene: TRBV28
CDR3nt: TGTGCCAGCAGCTCTCGGACAGTAACTTATGGCTACACCTTC
CDR3aa: CASSSRTVTYGYTF

j_gene: TRBJ2-2
d_gene: TRBD1
abundance: .
v_gene: TRBV3-1/TRBV3-2
CDR3nt: TGTGCCAGCAGCCGCGTGGGGTTTGGGACAGCCACCGGGGAGCTGTTTTTT
CDR3aa: CASSRVGFGTATGELFF

j_gene: TRBJ2-2
d_gene: .
abundance: .
v_gene: TRBV11-3
CDR3nt: TGTGCCAGCAGCTTAGCTAGTACAGGCCCTACCGGGGAGCTGTTTTTT
CDR3aa: CASSLASTGPTGELFF

j_gene: TRBJ1-2
d_gene: TRBD1
abundance: .
v_gene: TRBV6-5
CDR3nt: TGTGCCAGCTCGCCCGATCCAGGGGGCGGGTGGGGCTACACCTTC
CDR3aa: CASSPDPGGGWGYTF

j_gene: TRBJ2-3
d_gene: .
abundance: .
v_gene: TRBV27
CDR3nt: TGTGCCAGCTCCCCTTCGTCAGCACTTAGAGAGGGGTATTTT
CDR3aa: CASSPSSALREGYF

j_gene: TRBJ2-7
d_gene: .
abundance: .
v_gene: TRBV5-6
CDR3nt: TGTGCCAGCAGCTTGGCCGTCTACGAGCAGTACTTC
CDR3aa: CASSLAVYEQYF

j_gene: TRBJ2-3
d_gene: TRBD2
abundance: .
v_gene: TRBV12-5
CDR3nt: TGTGCTAGTGGACCCCGGACTAGCGGTAGCACAGATACGCAGTATTTT
CDR3aa: CASGPRTSGSTDTQYF

j_gene: TRBJ2-7
d_gene: TRBD1
abundance: .
v_gene: TRBV12-3/TRBV12-4
CDR3nt: TGTGCCAGCCAATTCAGGGGGACGAACGAGCAGTACTTC
CDR3aa: CASQFRGTNEQYF

j_gene: TRBJ1-4
d_gene: TRBD1
abundance: .
v_gene: TRBV5-1
CDR3nt: TGCGCCAGCAGCTGGACAGGGGACAGGACAACTAATGAAAAACTGTTTTTT
CDR3aa: CASSWTGDRTTNEKLFF

j_gene: TRBJ2-1
d_gene: TRBD1
abundance: .
v_gene: TRBV7-9
CDR3nt: TGTGCCAGCAGCCCGACAGGGGGTTTGGGCAATGAGCAGTTCTTC
CDR3aa: CASSPTGGLGNEQFF

j_gene: TRBJ2-1
d_gene: .
abundance: .
v_gene: TRBV6-5
CDR3nt: TGTGCCAGCAAACGGACAATTGACGCCAATGAGCAGTTCTTC
CDR3aa: CASKRTIDANEQFF

j_gene: TRBJ2-6
d_gene: .
abundance: .
v_gene: TRBV11-2
CDR3nt: TGTGCCAGCAGCTTACAAACACCGTCTGGGGCCAACGTCCTGACTTTC
CDR3aa: CASSLQTPSGANVLTF

j_gene: TRBJ2-5
d_gene: .
abundance: .
v_gene: TRBV5-1
CDR3nt: TGCGCCAGCACACGACCCGGCGCAGGACAAGAGACCCAGTACTTC
CDR3aa: CASTRPGAGQETQYF

j_gene: TRBJ1-1
d_gene: .
abundance: .
v_gene: TRBV12-3/TRBV12-4
CDR3nt: TGTGCCAGCAGTTTATCTAACACTGAAGCTTTCTTT
CDR3aa: CASSLSNTEAFF

j_gene: TRBJ1-1
d_gene: .
abundance: .
v_gene: TRBV30
CDR3nt: TGTGCCTGGAGTGTCCAGGGAACGAATGAAGCTTTCTTT
CDR3aa: CAWSVQGTNEAFF

j_gene: TRBJ1-3
d_gene: .
abundance: once
v_gene: TRBV9
CDR3nt: TGTGCCAGCAGCGGACGACACCCGATCTTCTCTGGAAACACCATATATTTT
CDR3aa: CASSGRHPIFSGNTIYF

j_gene: TRBJ1-2
d_gene: TRBD1
abundance: .
v_gene: TRBV29-1
CDR3nt: TGCAGCGTTTCTCCGGGACAGTCAAGTGGCTACACCTTC
CDR3aa: CSVSPGQSSGYTF

j_gene: TRBJ1-1
d_gene: .
abundance: few
v_gene: TRBV7-2
CDR3nt: TGTGCCAGCAGACAACAGGGTAGGGGGTCTTCTGAAGCTTTCTTT
CDR3aa: CASRQQGRGSSEAFF

j_gene: TRBJ1-5
d_gene: .
abundance: few
v_gene: TRBV6-2/TRBV6-3
CDR3nt: TGTGCCAGCAGTTACTCTCCCACAGGGAATCAGCCCCAGCATTTT
CDR3aa: CASSYSPTGNQPQHF

j_gene: TRBJ2-1
d_gene: TRBD2
abundance: few
v_gene: TRBV30
CDR3nt: TGTGCCTGGAGCGGACTAGCGGGTGTTACGGATGAGCAGTTCTTC
CDR3aa: CAWSGLAGVTDEQFF

j_gene: TRBJ1-2
d_gene: TRBD1
abundance: .
v_gene: TRBV7-2
CDR3nt: TGTGCCAGCAGCTTGGGGACAGGGGACGGCGGCTACACCTTC
CDR3aa: CASSLGTGDGGYTF

j_gene: TRBJ1-5
d_gene: .
abundance: once
v_gene: TRBV9
CDR3nt: TGTGCCAGCAGCGTAGGGAGCACGGGAGACCAGCCCCAGCATTTT
CDR3aa: CASSVGSTGDQPQHF

j_gene: TRBJ1-5
d_gene: .
abundance: .
v_gene: TRBV7-8
CDR3nt: TGTGCCAGCAGCCCCCAGACACCTTATAGCAATCAGCCCCAGCATTTT
CDR3aa: CASSPQTPYSNQPQHF

j_gene: TRBJ2-7
d_gene: TRBD2
abundance: .
v_gene: TRBV10-3
CDR3nt: TGTGCCATCAGTGAGTCGGCGGGAGCACAGCAGTACTTC
CDR3aa: CAISESAGAQQYF

j_gene: TRBJ2-3
d_gene: TRBD2
abundance: .
v_gene: TRBV5-1
CDR3nt: TGCGCCAGCAGCACTGGACTAGCGGGGGGCCAGGTCGGCACAGATACGCAGTATTTT
CDR3aa: CASSTGLAGGQVGTDTQYF

j_gene: TRBJ1-1
d_gene: TRBD1
abundance: .
v_gene: TRBV6-2/TRBV6-3
CDR3nt: TGTGCCAGCAGTTACTTACGGACAGGGTGGGCCCCCACTGAAGCTTTCTTT
CDR3aa: CASSYLRTGWAPTEAFF

j_gene: TRBJ1-2
d_gene: TRBD1
abundance: .
v_gene: TRBV5-6
CDR3nt: TGTGCCAGCAGTCGGACAGGGGGCCTCATTTCTTATGGCTACACCTTC
CDR3aa: CASSRTGGLISYGYTF

j_gene: TRBJ2-2
d_gene: TRBD2
abundance: .
v_gene: TRBV27
CDR3nt: TGTGCCAGTACTACTCCGGGGGGGACAAACACCGGGGAGCTGTTTTTT
CDR3aa: CASTTPGGTNTGELFF

j_gene: TRBJ2-7
d_gene: .
abundance: once
v_gene: TRBV18
CDR3nt: TGTGCCAGCTCACCGGCAGCGGCAGAGCAGTACTTC
CDR3aa: CASSPAAAEQYF

j_gene: TRBJ2-7
d_gene: TRBD2
abundance: .
v_gene: TRBV6-5
CDR3nt: TGTGCCAGCAACAGAGCGGGGGGACCCTACGAGCAGTACTTC
CDR3aa: CASNRAGGPYEQYF

j_gene: TRBJ2-5
d_gene: .
abundance: .
v_gene: TRBV27
CDR3nt: TGTGCCAGCAGTTTGTCGGCGGCCCAAGAGACCCAGTACTTC
CDR3aa: CASSLSAAQETQYF

j_gene: TRBJ1-6
d_gene: TRBD1
abundance: .
v_gene: TRBV4-3
CDR3nt: TGCGCCAGCAGCCAAGATAGGACAGGGTTCTATAATTCACCCCTCCACTTT
CDR3aa: CASSQDRTGFYNSPLHF

j_gene: TRBJ1-1
d_gene: .
abundance: .
v_gene: TRBV23-1
CDR3nt: TGCGCCAGCAGTCAATCGGAGCGGGTGGGATCCAACACTGAAGCTTTCTTT
CDR3aa: CASSQSERVGSNTEAFF

j_gene: TRBJ2-1
d_gene: TRBD2
abundance: .
v_gene: TRBV7-9
CDR3nt: TGTGCCAGCAGCCCGCCCGGGGCGGGAGGGTTTAATGAGCAGTTCTTC
CDR3aa: CASSPPGAGGFNEQFF

j_gene: TRBJ1-5
d_gene: .
abundance: .
v_gene: TRBV3-1/TRBV3-2
CDR3nt: TGTGCCAGCAGCCAAGAGGGGGGTACCATAGGCAATCAGCCCCAGCATTTT
CDR3aa: CASSQEGGTIGNQPQHF

j_gene: TRBJ2-2
d_gene: TRBD1
abundance: .
v_gene: TRBV27
CDR3nt: TGTGCCAGCAGTTCATCCGGGACAGGGAGGACCGGGGAGCTGTTTTTT
CDR3aa: CASSSSGTGRTGELFF

j_gene: TRBJ2-1
d_gene: TRBD2
abundance: .
v_gene: TRBV19
CDR3nt: TGTGCCAGTAGTCCCTGGACTAGCGGGAGGGGCATTGGCCGTGAGCAGTTCTTC
CDR3aa: CASSPWTSGRGIGREQFF

j_gene: TRBJ2-1
d_gene: TRBD1
abundance: once
v_gene: TRBV19
CDR3nt: TGTGCCAGTGAGCGGGACAGGGGTTACAATGAGCAGTTCTTC
CDR3aa: CASERDRGYNEQFF

j_gene: TRBJ2-3
d_gene: .
abundance: .
v_gene: TRBV7-8
CDR3nt: TGTGCCAGCAGCCGACCTGGCACAGATACGCAGTATTTT
CDR3aa: CASSRPGTDTQYF

j_gene: TRBJ2-7
d_gene: TRBD2
abundance: .
v_gene: TRBV3-1/TRBV3-2
CDR3nt: TGTGCCAGCAGCCAAGTCCTAGCGGGAGTTCGGGGAGAGCAGTACTTC
CDR3aa: CASSQVLAGVRGEQYF

j_gene: TRBJ2-2
d_gene: .
abundance: .
v_gene: TRBV28
CDR3nt: TGTGCCAGCAAGTTATCAGGGGCCACCGGGGAGCTGTTTTTT
CDR3aa: CASKLSGATGELFF